The source of this TCR beta chain is a study of blood T cell repertoires in COVID-19. About the study: T cells, B-cell-depleted T cells, or PBMCs provided the cDNA or gDNA that served as material.

Original methodology: Amplification from reference gene primers served as the basis for estimated nucleated cell counts. TCRdb keeps only in-frame clones here, not all; method: immunoSEQ multiplex PCR. V and J calls and clone size come straight from that table; D and trimming were deduced from the DNA. The table records over 200,000 clones, 70% to 90% of them present only once. The V end lost 2 bases, the J end lost 0 bases, and 18 bases lay between the germline ends. CDR3 length: 18 residues. Germline V gives CDR1 SGHTA, CDR2 FQGNSA. The material sequenced was peripheral blood. This chain links TRBV7-2 with TRBJ2-3; D perhaps matches TRBD2 (6 bases). This receptor was taken from a woman between 18 and 29 years old who had recovered from COVID-19. CDR3 bases: TGTGCCAGCAGCTTAACCCTCTACCCTGGGACTAGCACAGATACGCAGTATTTT. It encodes CASSLTLYPGTSTDTQYF.